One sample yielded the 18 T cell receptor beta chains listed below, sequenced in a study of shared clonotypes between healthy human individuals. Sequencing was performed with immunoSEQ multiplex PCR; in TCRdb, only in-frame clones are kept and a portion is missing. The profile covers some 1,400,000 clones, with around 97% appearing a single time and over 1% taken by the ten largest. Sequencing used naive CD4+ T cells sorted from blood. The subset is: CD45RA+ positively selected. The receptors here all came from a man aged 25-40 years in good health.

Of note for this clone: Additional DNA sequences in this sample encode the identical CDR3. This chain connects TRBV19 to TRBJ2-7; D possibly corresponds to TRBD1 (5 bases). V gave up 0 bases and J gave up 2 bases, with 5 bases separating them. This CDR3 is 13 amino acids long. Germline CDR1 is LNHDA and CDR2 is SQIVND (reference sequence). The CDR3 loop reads CASSIDRAYEQYF. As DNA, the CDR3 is TGTGCCAGTAGTATAGACAGGGCCTACGAGCAGTACTTC.

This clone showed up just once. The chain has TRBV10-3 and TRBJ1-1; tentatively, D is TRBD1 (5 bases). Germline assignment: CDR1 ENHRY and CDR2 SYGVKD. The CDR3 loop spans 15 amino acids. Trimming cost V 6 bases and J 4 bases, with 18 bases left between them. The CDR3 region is CAIRRVTGGITEAFF. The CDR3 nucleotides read TGTGCCATCAGAAGGGTCACGGGGGGTATCACTGAAGCTTTCTTT.

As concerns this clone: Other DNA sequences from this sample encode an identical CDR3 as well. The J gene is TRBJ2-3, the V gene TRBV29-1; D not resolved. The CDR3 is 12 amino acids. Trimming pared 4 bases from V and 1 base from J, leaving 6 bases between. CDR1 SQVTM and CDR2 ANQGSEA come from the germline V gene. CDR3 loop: CSVVSGTDTQYF. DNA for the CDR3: TGCAGCGTTGTCAGCGGCACAGATACGCAGTATTTT.

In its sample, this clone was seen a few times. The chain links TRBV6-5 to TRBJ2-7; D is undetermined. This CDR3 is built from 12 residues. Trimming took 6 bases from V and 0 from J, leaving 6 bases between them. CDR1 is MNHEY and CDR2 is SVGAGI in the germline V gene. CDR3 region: CASSSPSYEQYF. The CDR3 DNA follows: TGTGCCAGCAGCTCCCCCTCCTACGAGCAGTACTTC.

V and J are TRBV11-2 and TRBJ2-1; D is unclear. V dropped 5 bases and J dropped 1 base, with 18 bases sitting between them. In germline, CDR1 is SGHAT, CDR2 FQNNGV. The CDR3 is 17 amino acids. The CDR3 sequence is CASSRMVIGVSYNEQFF. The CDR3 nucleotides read TGTGCCAGCAGCCGAATGGTAATCGGAGTGTCCTACAATGAGCAGTTCTTC.

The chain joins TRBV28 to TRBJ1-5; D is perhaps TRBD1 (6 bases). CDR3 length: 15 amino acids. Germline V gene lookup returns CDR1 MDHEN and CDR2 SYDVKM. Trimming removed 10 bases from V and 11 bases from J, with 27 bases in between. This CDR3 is CATTKPNRDMGSQHF. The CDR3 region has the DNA TGTGCCACTACGAAACCCAACAGGGACATGGGATCCCAGCATTTT.

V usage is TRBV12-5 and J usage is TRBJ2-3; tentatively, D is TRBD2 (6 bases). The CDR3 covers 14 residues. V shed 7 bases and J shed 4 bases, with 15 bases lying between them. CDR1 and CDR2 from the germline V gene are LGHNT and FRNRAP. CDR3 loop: CASAPGGLPDTQYF. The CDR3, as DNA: TGTGCTAGTGCCCCCGGGGGATTACCAGATACGCAGTATTTT. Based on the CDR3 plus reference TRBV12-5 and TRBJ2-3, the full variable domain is DARVTQTPRHKVTEMGQEVTMRCQPILGHNTVFWYRQTMMQGLELLAYFRNRAPLDDSGMPKDRFSAEMPDATLATLKIQPSEPRDSAVYFCASAPGGLPDTQYFGPGTRLTVL.

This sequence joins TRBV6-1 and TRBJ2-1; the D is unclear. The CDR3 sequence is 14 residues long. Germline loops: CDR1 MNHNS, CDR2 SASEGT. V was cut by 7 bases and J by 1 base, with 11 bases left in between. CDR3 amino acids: CASMKVGSYNEQFF. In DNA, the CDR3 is TGTGCCAGCATGAAGGTAGGGTCCTACAATGAGCAGTTCTTC.

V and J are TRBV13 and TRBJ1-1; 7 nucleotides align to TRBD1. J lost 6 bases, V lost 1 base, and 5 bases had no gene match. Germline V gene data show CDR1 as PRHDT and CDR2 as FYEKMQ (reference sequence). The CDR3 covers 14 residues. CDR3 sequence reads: CASSLVQGIAEAFF. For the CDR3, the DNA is TGTGCCAGCAGCTTAGTACAGGGGATAGCTGAAGCTTTCTTT.

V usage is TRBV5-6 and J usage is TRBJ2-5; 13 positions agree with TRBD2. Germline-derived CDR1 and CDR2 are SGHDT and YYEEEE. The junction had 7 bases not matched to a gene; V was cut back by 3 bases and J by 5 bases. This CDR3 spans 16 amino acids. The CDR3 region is CASSSGLAGAGETQYF. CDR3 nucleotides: TGTGCCAGCAGCTCCGGACTAGCGGGAGCGGGGGAGACCCAGTACTTC.

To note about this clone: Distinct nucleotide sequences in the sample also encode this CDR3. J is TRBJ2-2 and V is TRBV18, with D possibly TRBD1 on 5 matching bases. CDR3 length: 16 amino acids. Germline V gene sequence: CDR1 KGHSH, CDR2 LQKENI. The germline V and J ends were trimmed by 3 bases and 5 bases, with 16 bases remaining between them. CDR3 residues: CASSPAGQGSTGELFF. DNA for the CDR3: TGTGCCAGCTCACCCGCTGGGCAGGGTTCGACCGGGGAGCTGTTTTTT.

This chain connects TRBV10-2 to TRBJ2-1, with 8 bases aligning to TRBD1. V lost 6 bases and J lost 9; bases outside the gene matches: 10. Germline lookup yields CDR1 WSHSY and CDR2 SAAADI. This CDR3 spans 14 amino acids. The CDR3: CASRPGTGGGEQFF. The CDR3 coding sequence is TGCGCCAGCAGACCGGGGACAGGAGGCGGTGAGCAGTTCTTC.

As DNA, the CDR3 is TGTGCCAGCAGTGGGCACTACGAGCAGTACTTC. It encodes CASSGHYEQYF. The J gene is TRBJ2-7, the V gene TRBV2; D unresolved. In germline, CDR1 is SNHLY, CDR2 FYNNEI. The CDR3 contains 11 residues. Trimming cost V 4 bases and J 3 bases, with 4 bases left between them.

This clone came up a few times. CDR3 coding DNA: TGCGCCAGCAGCACAAACCGGGACAGGGGATTTGTTGGTGGCTACACCTTC. Encoded protein: CASSTNRDRGFVGGYTF. This chain joins TRBV5-1 and TRBJ1-2, with 10 bases identical to TRBD1. The CDR3 sequence is 17 residues long. V dropped 4 bases and J dropped 7; count of bases not matched to a gene: 16. Per germline, CDR1 SGHRS and CDR2 YFSETQ.

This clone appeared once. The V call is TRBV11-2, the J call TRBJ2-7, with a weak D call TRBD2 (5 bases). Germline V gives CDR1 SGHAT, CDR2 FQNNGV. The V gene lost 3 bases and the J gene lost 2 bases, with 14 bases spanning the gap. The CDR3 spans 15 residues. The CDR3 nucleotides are TGTGCCAGCAGCTTTTTAGTTGCCGGGACCTACGAGCAGTACTTC. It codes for CASSFLVAGTYEQYF.

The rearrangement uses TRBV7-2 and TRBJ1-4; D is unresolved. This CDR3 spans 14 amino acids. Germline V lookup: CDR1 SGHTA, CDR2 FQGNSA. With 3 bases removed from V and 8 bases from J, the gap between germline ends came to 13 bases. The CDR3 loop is CASSLGRGGEKLFF. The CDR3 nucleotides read TGTGCCAGCAGCTTGGGTAGAGGCGGAGAAAAACTGTTTTTT.

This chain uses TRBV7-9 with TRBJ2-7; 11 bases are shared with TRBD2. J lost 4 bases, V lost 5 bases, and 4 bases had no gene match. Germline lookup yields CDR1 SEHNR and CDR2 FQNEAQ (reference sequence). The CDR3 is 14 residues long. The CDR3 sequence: CASSTSGRPYEQYF. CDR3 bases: TGTGCCAGCAGCACTAGCGGGAGACCGTACGAGCAGTACTTC. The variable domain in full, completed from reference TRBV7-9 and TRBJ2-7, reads DTGVSQNPRHKITKRGQNVTFRCDPISEHNRLYWYRQTLGQGPEFLTYFQNEAQLEKSRLLSDRFSAERPKGSFSTLEIQRTEQGDSAMYLCASSTSGRPYEQYFGPGTRLTVT.

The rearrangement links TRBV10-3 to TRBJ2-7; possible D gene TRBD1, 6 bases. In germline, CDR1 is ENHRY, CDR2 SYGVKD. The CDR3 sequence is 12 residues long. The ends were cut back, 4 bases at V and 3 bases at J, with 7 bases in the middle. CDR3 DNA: TGTGCCATCAGTGCACAGGGCTACGAGCAGTACTTC. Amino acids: CAISAQGYEQYF.